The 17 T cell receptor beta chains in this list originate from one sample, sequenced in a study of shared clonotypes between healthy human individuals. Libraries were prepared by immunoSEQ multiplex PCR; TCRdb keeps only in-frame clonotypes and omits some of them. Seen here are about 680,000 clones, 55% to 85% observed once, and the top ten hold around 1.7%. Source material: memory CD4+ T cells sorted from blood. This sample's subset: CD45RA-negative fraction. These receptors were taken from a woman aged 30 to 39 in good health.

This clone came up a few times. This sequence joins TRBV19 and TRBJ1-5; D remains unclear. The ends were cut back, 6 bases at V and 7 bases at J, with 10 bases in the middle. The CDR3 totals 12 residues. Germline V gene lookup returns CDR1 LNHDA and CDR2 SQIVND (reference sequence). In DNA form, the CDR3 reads TGTGCCAGTAGCACCCTAGGGCAGCCCCAGCATTTT. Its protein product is CASSTLGQPQHF.

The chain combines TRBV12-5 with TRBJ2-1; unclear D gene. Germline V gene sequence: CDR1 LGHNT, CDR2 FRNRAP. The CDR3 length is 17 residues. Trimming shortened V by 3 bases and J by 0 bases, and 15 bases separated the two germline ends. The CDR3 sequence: CASGFLPSLSSYNEQFF. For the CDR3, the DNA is TGTGCTAGTGGTTTCCTACCCTCTCTTAGCTCCTACAATGAGCAGTTCTTC.

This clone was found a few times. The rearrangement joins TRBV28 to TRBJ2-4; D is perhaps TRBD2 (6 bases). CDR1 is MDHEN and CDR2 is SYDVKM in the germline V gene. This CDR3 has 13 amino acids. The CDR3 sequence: CAKQRGTKNIQYF. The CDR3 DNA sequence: TGTGCGAAGCAACGGGGGACCAAAAACATTCAGTACTTC.

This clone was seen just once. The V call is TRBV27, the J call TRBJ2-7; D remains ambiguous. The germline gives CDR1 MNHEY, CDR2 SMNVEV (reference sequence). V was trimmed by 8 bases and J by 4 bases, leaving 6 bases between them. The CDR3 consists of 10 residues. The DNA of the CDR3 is TGTGCCAGCGGGTTTTACGAGCAGTACTTC. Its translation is CASGFYEQYF.

The CDR3 DNA sequence: TGTGCCAGTAGTATAGGGAGGACGGAGGGGGCTGAAGCTTTCTTT. Translated: CASSIGRTEGAEAFF. The V and J genes are TRBV19 and TRBJ1-1; D is possibly TRBD1 (6 bases). Germline values: CDR1 LNHDA, CDR2 SQIVND (reference sequence). This CDR3 region has 15 residues. Trimming stripped 1 base from V and 6 bases from J, with 15 bases between.

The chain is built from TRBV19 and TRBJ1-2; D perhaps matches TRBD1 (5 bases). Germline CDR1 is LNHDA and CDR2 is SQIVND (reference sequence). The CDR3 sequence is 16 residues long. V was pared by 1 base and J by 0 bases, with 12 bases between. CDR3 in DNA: TGTGCCAGTAGTATAGGTGGTGCGGGGGCTAACTATGGCTACACCTTC. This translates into CASSIGGAGANYGYTF.

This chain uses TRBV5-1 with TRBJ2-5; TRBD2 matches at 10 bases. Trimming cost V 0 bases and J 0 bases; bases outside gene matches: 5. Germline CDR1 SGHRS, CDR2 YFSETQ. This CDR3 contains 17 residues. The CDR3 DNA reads TGCGCCAGCAGCTTGGGGGTACTAGCGGGGTACCAAGAGACCCAGTACTTC. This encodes CASSLGVLAGYQETQYF.

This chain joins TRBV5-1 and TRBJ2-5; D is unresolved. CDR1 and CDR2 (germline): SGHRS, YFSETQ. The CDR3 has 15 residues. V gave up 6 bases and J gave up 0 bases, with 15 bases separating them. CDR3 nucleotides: TGCGCCAGCAATTGGACGCCTACGTACCAAGAGACCCAGTACTTC. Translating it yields CASNWTPTYQETQYF.

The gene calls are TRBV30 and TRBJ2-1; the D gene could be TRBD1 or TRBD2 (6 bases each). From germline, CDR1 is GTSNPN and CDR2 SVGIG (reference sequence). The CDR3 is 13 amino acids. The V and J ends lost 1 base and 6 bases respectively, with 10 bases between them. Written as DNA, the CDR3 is TGTGCCTGGAGTGGCGGGACAAGCAATGAGCAGTTCTTC. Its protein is CAWSGGTSNEQFF.

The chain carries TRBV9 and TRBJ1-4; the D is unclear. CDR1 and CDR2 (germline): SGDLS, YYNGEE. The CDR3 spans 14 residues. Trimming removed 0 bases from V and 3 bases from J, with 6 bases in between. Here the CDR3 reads CASSVGVANEKLFF. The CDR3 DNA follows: TGTGCCAGCAGCGTAGGGGTGGCTAATGAAAAACTGTTTTTT.

The CDR3 DNA sequence: TGCGCCAGCAGCTTGGCACAGGGGGCGCTTGGAAACACCATATATTTT. Translation gives CASSLAQGALGNTIYF. V is TRBV5-1 and J is TRBJ1-3, with 9 bases matching TRBD1. After removal of 0 bases from V and 3 bases from J, the junction contained 4 bases not matched to a gene. CDR3 length: 16 amino acids. Germline values: CDR1 SGHRS, CDR2 YFSETQ.

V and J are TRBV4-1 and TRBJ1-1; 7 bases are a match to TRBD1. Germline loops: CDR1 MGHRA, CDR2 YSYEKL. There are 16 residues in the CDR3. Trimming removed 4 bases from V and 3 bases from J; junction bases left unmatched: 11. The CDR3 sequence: CASSPETGMRYTEAFF. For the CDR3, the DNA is TGCGCCAGCAGCCCGGAGACAGGGATGAGGTACACTGAAGCTTTCTTT.

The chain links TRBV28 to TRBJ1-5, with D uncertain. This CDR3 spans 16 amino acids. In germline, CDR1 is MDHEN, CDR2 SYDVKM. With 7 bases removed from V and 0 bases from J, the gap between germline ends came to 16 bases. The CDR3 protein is CASTQVALYSNQPQHF. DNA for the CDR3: TGTGCCAGCACCCAAGTAGCCCTATATAGCAATCAGCCCCAGCATTTT.

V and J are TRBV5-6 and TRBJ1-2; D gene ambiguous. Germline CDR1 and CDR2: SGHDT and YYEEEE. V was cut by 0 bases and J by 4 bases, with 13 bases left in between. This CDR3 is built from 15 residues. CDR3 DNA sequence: TGTGCCAGCAGCTTGGGCGCCGGACGGGGCTATGGCTACACCTTC. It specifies CASSLGAGRGYGYTF.

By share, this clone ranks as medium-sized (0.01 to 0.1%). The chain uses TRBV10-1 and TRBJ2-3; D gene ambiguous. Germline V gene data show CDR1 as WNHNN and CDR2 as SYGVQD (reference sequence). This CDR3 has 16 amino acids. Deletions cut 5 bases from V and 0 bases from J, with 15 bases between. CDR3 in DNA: TGCGCCAGCAGTCCGAGTGGGCGAGGTAGCACAGATACGCAGTATTTT. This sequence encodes CASSPSGRGSTDTQYF.

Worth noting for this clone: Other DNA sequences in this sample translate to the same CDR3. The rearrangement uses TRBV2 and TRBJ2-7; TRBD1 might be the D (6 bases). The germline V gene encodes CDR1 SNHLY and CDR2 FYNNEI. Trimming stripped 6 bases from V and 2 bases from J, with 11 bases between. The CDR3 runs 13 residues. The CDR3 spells CASSPTGTYEQYF. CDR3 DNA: TGTGCCAGCAGCCCTACAGGGACCTACGAGCAGTACTTC.

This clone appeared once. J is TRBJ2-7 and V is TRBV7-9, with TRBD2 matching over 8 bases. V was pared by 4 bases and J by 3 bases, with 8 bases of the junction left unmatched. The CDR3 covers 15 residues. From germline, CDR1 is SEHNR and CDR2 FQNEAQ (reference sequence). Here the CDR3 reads CASSSSNGRVYEQYF. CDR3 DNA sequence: TGTGCCAGCAGCTCTAGTAACGGGAGGGTCTACGAGCAGTACTTC.